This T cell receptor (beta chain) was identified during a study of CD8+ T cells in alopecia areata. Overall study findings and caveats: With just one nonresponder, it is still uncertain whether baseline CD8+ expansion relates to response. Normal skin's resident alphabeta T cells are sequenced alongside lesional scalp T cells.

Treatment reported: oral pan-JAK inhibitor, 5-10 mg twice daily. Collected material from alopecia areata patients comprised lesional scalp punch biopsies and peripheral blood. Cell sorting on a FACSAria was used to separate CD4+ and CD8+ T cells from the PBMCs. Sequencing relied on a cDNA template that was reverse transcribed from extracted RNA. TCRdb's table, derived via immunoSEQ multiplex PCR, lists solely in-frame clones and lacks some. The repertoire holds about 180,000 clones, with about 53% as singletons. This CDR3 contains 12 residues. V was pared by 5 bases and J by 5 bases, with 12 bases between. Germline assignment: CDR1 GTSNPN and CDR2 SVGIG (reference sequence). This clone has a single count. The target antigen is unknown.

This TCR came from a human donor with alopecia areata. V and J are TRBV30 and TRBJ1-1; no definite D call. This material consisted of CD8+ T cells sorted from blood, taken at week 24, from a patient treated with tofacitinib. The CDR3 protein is CAWAPTGTEAFF. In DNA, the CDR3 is TGTGCCTGGGCCCCAACGGGGACTGAAGCTTTCTTT. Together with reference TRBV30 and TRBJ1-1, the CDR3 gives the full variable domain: SQTIHQWPATLVQPVGSPLSLECTVEGTSNPNLYWYRQAAGRGLQLLFYSVGIGQISSEVPQNLSASRPQDRQFILSSKKLLLSDSGFYLCAWAPTGTEAFFGQGTRLTVV.